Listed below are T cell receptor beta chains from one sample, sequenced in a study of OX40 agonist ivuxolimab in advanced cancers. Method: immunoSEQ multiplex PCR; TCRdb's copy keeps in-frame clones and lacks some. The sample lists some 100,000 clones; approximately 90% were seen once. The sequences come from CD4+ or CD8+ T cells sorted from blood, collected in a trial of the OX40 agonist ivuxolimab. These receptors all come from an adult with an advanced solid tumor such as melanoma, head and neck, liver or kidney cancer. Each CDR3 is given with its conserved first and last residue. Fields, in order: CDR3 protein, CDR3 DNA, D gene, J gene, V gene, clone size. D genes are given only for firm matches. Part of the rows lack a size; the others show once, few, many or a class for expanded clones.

CASSSDRSGYGYTF,TGTGCCAGCAGCTCGGACAGGTCTGGCTATGGCTACACCTTC,TRBD1,TRBJ1-2,TRBV7-9,few
CASSLRAPSTGGYTEAFF,TGTGCCAGCAGTTTAAGGGCCCCATCGACAGGGGGGTACACTGAAGCTTTCTTT,TRBD1,TRBJ1-1,TRBV27,-
CASSPTGRVEQYF,TGTGCCAGCAGTCCGACAGGGCGGGTCGAGCAGTACTTC,TRBD1,TRBJ2-7,TRBV5-4,-
CSVARTVNTGELFF,TGCAGCGTTGCACGGACCGTGAACACCGGGGAGCTGTTTTTT,-,TRBJ2-2,TRBV29-1,-
CASSETDRRNQPQHF,TGTGCCAGCAGTGAGACCGACAGAAGGAATCAGCCCCAGCATTTT,-,TRBJ1-5,TRBV6-1,-
CASSLGEDGSPLHF,TGTGCCAGCAGCTTGGGGGAGGATGGATCACCCCTCCACTTT,-,TRBJ1-6,TRBV5-6,once
CASSPYETGELFF,TGTGCCAGCAGCCCGTACGAGACCGGGGAGCTGTTTTTT,-,TRBJ2-2,TRBV9,-
CASGLGLSSEQYF,TGTGCCAGCGGCCTGGGCCTGTCGTCAGAGCAGTACTTC,-,TRBJ2-7,TRBV5-5,-
CASSPQRGVLTPLHF,TGTGCCAGTAGTCCCCAAAGGGGAGTCTTGACACCCCTCCACTTT,-,TRBJ1-6,TRBV19,-
CASRSRGSSGNTIYF,TGTGCCAGTAGATCTAGGGGATCTTCTGGAAACACCATATATTTT,-,TRBJ1-3,TRBV19,-
CACKPGTGSTDTQYF,TGTGCCTGTAAACCCGGGACAGGGTCCACAGATACGCAGTATTTT,TRBD1,TRBJ2-3,TRBV2,-
CASSPGTGTYEQYF,TGCGCCAGCAGCCCCGGGACAGGAACCTACGAGCAGTACTTC,TRBD1,TRBJ2-7,TRBV5-1,-
CASSIHPRGRNQPQHF,TGTGCCAGTAGTATCCACCCCCGGGGCCGCAATCAGCCCCAGCATTTT,-,TRBJ1-5,TRBV19,-
CASSVVGGNGDTQYF,TGTGCCAGCAGCGTAGTTGGTGGGAACGGAGATACGCAGTATTTT,-,TRBJ2-3,TRBV9,-
CASRPQRTSYNEQFF,TGTGCCAGCAGGCCCCAACGCACTTCCTACAATGAGCAGTTCTTC,-,TRBJ2-1,TRBV6-1,once
CASSLSDVDGQPQHF,TGTGCCAGCAGCTTAAGCGACGTGGATGGTCAGCCCCAGCATTTT,-,TRBJ1-5,TRBV7-9,-
CSVRDSGAMNTEAFF,TGCAGCGTTCGGGACTCTGGGGCCATGAACACTGAAGCTTTCTTT,-,TRBJ1-1,TRBV29-1,-
CASSIAGPTDTQYF,TGTGCCAGTAGTATTGCGGGGCCCACAGATACGCAGTATTTT,-,TRBJ2-3,TRBV19,-
CASSQNRGLNQPQHF,TGTGCCAGCAGCCAAAACAGGGGACTCAATCAGCCCCAGCATTTT,TRBD1,TRBJ1-5,TRBV7-8,-
CASRRGTPSNQPQHF,TGTGCCAGCAGAAGGGGAACACCTAGCAATCAGCCCCAGCATTTT,-,TRBJ1-5,TRBV27,-
CASSPETGGREKLFF,TGTGCCAGCAGCCCCGAGACAGGGGGTCGTGAAAAACTGTTTTTT,TRBD1,TRBJ1-4,TRBV7-9,-
CASSESGRQDTQYF,TGTGCCAGCAGTGAGTCCGGGCGGCAAGATACGCAGTATTTT,-,TRBJ2-3,TRBV2,-
CASSRSQGPGYGYTF,TGCGCCAGCAGCCGTAGCCAGGGACCGGGCTATGGCTACACCTTC,-,TRBJ1-2,TRBV5-1,-
CASRLARGPNTGELFF,TGCGCCAGCAGATTAGCCAGGGGACCGAACACCGGGGAGCTGTTTTTT,-,TRBJ2-2,TRBV10-2,-
CTGLLKETQYF,TGCACGGGACTGCTTAAAGAGACCCAGTACTTC,-,TRBJ2-5,TRBV20-1,-
CASSLQQRLETQYF,TGTGCCAGCTCACTACAACAGAGGTTGGAGACCCAGTACTTC,-,TRBJ2-5,TRBV18,-
CSVGGFAGVQQYF,TGCAGCGTTGGGGGGTTTGCGGGAGTACAGCAGTACTTC,TRBD2,TRBJ2-7,TRBV29-1,-
CASSKSSGNTIYF,TGCGCCAGCAGTAAGTCCTCTGGAAACACCATATATTTT,-,TRBJ1-3,TRBV5-1,-
CASSHDGNQPQHF,TGTGCCAGCAGTCACGACGGGAATCAGCCCCAGCATTTT,-,TRBJ1-5,TRBV2,few
CASSLGGAMNTEAFF,TGTGCCAGCAGCTTAGGTGGAGCGATGAACACTGAAGCTTTCTTT,-,TRBJ1-1,TRBV7-8,-
CASSGTQALKLFF,TGTGCCAGCAGCGGGACCCAGGCTCTGAAACTGTTTTTT,-,TRBJ1-4,TRBV27,-
CASEAGSNTGELFF,TGTGCCAGCGAGGCGGGGAGCAACACCGGGGAGCTGTTTTTT,-,TRBJ2-2,TRBV5-4,-
CASSIEIRGVGQPQHF,TGTGCCAGTAGTATAGAGATAAGGGGAGTGGGTCAGCCCCAGCATTTT,-,TRBJ1-5,TRBV19,-
CASLLAGGPTDTQYF,TGTGCCAGCCTCCTAGCGGGAGGGCCAACAGATACGCAGTATTTT,-,TRBJ2-3,TRBV21-1,-
CAGGPVAEQYF,TGTGCCGGGGGCCCCGTCGCCGAGCAGTACTTC,-,TRBJ2-7,TRBV30,-
CASSLSGGHYNEQFF,TGCGCCAGCAGCCTTAGCGGGGGCCACTACAATGAGCAGTTCTTC,TRBD2,TRBJ2-1,TRBV5-1,once
CASSFSGDYNSPLHF,TGCGCCAGCAGCTTTTCAGGGGACTATAATTCACCCCTCCACTTT,-,TRBJ1-6,TRBV5-1,-
CASSPFGTANQPQHF,TGTGCCAGCAGCCCTTTCGGGACAGCCAATCAGCCCCAGCATTTT,TRBD1,TRBJ1-5,TRBV11-2,-
CASSEALLGPGGYTF,TGTGCCAGCAGTGAAGCGCTACTGGGACCCGGGGGCTACACCTTC,-,TRBJ1-2,TRBV2,-
CASSLDGIGNQPQHF,TGCGCCAGCAGCTTAGATGGAATAGGCAATCAGCCCCAGCATTTT,-,TRBJ1-5,TRBV5-1,-
CASSLVGSTGANVLTF,TGTGCCAGCAGCTTAGTTGGTTCAACCGGGGCCAACGTCCTGACTTTC,-,TRBJ2-6,TRBV7-9,once
CASSRTGSGANVLTF,TGCGCCAGCAGCAGGACAGGTTCTGGGGCCAACGTCCTGACTTTC,TRBD1,TRBJ2-6,TRBV5-1,-
CASRMDRVRDTQYF,TGTGCCAGCAGGATGGACAGGGTTCGGGATACGCAGTATTTT,TRBD1,TRBJ2-3,TRBV6-1,-
CASGLWPETQYF,TGTGCCAGCGGCCTTTGGCCAGAGACCCAGTACTTC,-,TRBJ2-5,TRBV5-4,-
CASSFPGGSTDTQYF,TGTGCCAGCAGCTTCCCCGGCGGGAGCACAGATACGCAGTATTTT,-,TRBJ2-3,TRBV7-9,-
CASSIDLLGTGELFF,TGTGCCAGTAGTATAGATCTTTTGGGGACCGGGGAGCTGTTTTTT,-,TRBJ2-2,TRBV19,-